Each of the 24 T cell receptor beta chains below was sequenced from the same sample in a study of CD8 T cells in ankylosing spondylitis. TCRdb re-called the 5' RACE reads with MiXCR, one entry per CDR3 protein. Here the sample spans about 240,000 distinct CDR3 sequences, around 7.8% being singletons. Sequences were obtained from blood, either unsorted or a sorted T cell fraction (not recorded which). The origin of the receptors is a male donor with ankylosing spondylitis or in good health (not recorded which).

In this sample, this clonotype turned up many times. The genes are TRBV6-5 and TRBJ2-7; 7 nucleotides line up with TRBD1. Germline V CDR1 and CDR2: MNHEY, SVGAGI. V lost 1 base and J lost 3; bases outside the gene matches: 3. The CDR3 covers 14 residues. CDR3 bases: TGTGCCAGCAGTTACTTCCGGGACAGCTACGAGCAGTACTTC. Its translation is CASSYFRDSYEQYF.

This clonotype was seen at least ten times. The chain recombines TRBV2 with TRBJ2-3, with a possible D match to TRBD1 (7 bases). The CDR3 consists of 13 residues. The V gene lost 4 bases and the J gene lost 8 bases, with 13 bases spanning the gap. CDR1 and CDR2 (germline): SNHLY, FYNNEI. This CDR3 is CASSGTQGGTQYF. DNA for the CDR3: TGTGCCAGCAGTGGGACCCAGGGGGGTACGCAGTATTTT.

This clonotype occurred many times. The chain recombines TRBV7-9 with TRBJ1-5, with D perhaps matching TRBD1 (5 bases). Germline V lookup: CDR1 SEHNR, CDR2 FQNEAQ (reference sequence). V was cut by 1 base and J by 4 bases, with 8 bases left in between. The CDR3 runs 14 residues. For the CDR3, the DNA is TGTGCCAGCAGCTTAGGGGGACCGAATCAGCCCCAGCATTTT. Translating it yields CASSLGGPNQPQHF.

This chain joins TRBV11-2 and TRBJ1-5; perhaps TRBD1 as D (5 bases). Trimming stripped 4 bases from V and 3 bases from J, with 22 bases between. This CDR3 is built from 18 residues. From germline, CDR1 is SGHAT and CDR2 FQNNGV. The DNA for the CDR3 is TGTGCCAGCAGCTCCCCCCGGGACGGAGTTTCCCCCAATCAGCCCCAGCATTTT. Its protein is CASSSPRDGVSPNQPQHF.

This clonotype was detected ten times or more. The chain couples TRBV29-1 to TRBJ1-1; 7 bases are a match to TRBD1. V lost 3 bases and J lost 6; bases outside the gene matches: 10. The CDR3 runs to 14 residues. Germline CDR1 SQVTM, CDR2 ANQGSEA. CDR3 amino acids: CSVDSGVQGAEAFF. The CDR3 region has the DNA TGCAGCGTTGATAGCGGTGTCCAGGGGGCTGAAGCTTTCTTT.

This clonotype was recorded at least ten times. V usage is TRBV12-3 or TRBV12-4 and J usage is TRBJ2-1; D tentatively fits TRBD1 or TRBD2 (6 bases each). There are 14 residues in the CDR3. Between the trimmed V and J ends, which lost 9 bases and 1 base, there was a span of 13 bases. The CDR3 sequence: CASWGAGSYNEQFF. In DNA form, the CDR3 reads TGTGCCAGTTGGGGGGCGGGATCCTACAATGAGCAGTTCTTC.

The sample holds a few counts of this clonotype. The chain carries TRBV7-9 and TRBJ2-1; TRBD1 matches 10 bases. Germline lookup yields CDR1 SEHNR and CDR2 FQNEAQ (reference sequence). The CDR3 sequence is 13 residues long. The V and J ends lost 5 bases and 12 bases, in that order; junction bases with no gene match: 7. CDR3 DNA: TGTGCCAGCAGCGAGACAGGGGGCGCAATGCAGTTCTTC. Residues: CASSETGGAMQFF.

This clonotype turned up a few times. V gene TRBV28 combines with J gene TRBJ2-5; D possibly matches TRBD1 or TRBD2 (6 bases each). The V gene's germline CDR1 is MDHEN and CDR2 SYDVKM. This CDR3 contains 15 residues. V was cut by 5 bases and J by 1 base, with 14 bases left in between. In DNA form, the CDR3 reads TGTGCCAGCAGTCCCCTAGGGGGGCTCCAAGAGACCCAGTACTTC. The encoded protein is CASSPLGGLQETQYF.

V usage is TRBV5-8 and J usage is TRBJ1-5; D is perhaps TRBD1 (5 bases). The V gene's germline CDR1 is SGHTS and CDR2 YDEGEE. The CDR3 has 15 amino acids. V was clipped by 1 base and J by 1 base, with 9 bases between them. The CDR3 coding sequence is TGTGCCAGCAGCTTGTTTGGGACGAGCAATCAGCCCCAGCATTTT. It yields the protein CASSLFGTSNQPQHF.

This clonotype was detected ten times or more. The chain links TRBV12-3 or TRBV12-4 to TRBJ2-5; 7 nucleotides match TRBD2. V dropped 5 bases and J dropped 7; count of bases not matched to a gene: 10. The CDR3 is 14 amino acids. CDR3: CASSHGGTEGTQYF. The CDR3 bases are TGTGCCAGCAGTCACGGGGGGACCGAAGGGACCCAGTACTTC.

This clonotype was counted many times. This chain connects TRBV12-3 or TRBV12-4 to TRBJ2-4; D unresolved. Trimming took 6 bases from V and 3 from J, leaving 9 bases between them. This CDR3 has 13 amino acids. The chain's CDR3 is CASRISGKNIQYF. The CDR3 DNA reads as TGTGCCAGCAGAATATCAGGCAAAAACATTCAGTACTTC.

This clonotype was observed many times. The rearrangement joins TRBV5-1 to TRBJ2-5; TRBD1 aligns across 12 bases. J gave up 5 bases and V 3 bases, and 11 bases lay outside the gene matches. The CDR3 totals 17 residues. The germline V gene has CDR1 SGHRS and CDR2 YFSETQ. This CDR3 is CASSSGTGGAGVETQYF. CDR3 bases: TGCGCCAGCAGCTCCGGGACAGGGGGCGCTGGGGTCGAGACCCAGTACTTC.

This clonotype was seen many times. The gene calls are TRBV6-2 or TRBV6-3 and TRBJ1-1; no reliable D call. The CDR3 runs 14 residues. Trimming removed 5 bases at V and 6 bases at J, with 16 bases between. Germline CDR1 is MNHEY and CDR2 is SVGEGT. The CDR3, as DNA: TGTGCCAGCAGTCGGATTGGGGAAAGGGCTGAAGCTTTCTTT. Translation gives CASSRIGERAEAFF.

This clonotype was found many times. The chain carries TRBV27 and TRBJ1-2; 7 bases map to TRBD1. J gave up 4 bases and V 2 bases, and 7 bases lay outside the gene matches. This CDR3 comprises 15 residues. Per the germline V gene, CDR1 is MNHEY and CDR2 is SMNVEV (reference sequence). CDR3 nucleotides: TGTGCCAGCAGTTTAAGCCAGGGGGTGCTCTATGGCTACACCTTC. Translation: CASSLSQGVLYGYTF.

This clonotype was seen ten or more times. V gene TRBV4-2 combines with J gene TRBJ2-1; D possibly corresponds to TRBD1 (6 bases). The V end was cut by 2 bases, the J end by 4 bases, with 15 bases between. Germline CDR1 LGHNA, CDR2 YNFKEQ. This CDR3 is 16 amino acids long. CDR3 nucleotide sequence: TGTGCCAGCAGCCAAAACGACAGGTCCTTTTACAATGAGCAGTTCTTC. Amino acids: CASSQNDRSFYNEQFF.

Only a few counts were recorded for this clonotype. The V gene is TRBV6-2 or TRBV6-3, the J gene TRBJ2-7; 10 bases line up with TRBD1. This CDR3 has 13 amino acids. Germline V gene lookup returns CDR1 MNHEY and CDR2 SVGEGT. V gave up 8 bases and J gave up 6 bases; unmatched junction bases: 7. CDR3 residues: CASRDRGPFEQYF. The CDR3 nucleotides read TGTGCCAGCCGGGACAGGGGTCCCTTCGAGCAGTACTTC.

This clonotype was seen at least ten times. The CDR3 loop reads CASRFTWGEQYF. The CDR3 nucleotides read TGTGCCAGCAGATTCACGTGGGGCGAGCAGTACTTC. The chain has TRBV6-2 or TRBV6-3 and TRBJ2-7, with no clear D. Trimming removed 6 bases at V and 6 bases at J, with 12 bases between. The CDR3 contains 12 residues. CDR1 is MNHEY and CDR2 is SVGEGT in the germline V gene.

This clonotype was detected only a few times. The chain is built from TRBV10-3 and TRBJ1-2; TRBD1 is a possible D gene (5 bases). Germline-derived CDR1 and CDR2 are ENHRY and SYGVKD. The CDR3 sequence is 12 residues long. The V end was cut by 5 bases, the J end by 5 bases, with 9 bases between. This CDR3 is CAISTGTYGYTF. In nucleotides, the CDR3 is TGTGCCATCAGTACCGGGACTTATGGCTACACCTTC.

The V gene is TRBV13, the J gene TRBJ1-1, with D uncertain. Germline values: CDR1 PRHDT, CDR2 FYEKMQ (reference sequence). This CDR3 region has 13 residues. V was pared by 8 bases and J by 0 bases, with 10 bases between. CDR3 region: CASAWRVNTEAFF. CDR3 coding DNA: TGTGCCAGCGCCTGGCGGGTGAACACTGAAGCTTTCTTT. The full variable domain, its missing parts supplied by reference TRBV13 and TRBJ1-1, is AAGVIQSPRHLIKEKRETATLKCYPIPRHDTVYWYQQGPGQDPQFLISFYEKMQSDKGSIPDRFSAQQFSDYHSELNMSSLELGDSALYFCASAWRVNTEAFFGQGTRLTVV.

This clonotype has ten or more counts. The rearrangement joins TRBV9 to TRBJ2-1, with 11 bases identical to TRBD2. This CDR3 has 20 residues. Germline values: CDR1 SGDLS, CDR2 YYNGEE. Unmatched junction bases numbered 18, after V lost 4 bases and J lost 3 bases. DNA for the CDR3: TGTGCCAGCAGCCTAGCGGGGGGCACCTCGCCCTCCTCTATCTACAATGAGCAGTTCTTC. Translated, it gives CASSLAGGTSPSSIYNEQFF.

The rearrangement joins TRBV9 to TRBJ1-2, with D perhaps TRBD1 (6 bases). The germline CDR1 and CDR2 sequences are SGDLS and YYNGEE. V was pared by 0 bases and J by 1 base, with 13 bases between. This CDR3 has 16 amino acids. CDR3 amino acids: CASSVGQAKHNYGYTF. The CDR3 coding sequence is TGTGCCAGCAGCGTAGGACAGGCCAAACATAACTATGGCTACACCTTC.

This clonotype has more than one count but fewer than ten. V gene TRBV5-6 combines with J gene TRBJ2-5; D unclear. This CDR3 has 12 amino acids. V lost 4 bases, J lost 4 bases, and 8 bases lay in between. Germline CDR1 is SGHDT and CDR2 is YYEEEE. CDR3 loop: CASSPLAETQYF. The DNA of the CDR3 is TGTGCCAGCAGCCCCCTCGCAGAGACCCAGTACTTC.

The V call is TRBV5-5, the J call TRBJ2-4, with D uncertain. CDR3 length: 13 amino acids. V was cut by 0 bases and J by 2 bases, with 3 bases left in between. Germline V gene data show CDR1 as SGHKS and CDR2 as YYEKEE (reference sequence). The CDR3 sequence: CASSLEPKNIQYF. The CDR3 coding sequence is TGTGCCAGCAGCTTGGAACCCAAAAACATTCAGTACTTC.

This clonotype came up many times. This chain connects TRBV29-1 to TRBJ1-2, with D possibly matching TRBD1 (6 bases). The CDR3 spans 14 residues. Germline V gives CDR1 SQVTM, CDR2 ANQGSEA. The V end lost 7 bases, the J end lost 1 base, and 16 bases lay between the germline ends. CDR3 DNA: TGCAGCGCTCGGCGGGTGGACAGTAACTATGGCTACACCTTC. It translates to CSARRVDSNYGYTF.